Listed here are 17 T cell receptor beta chains from one sample, sequenced in a study of tumor-infiltrating lymphocytes in primary liver carcinoma. Both RNA and DNA were isolated together from roughly 20-30 mg of bulk tissue that had not been sorted. Researchers generated TCR beta cDNA from approximately 520 ng of total RNA, relying on a constant-region primer. Researchers made the TCR beta libraries by running three nested multiplex PCR rounds with slightly modified ARM-PCR. Researchers ran the first two PCR rounds for roughly 11 cycles each with TRBV1-TRBV30 forward primers and a C-beta reverse primer. TCRdb re-called the multiplex PCR reads through MiXCR, storing one row per CDR3 protein. The data contain about 99,000 distinct CDR3 sequences, 55% to 70% of them singletons. Material for sequencing was liver tumor tissue from sampling region 5. The subset: tumor region T5, tumor centre. The receptor set was obtained from a woman in her fifties or sixties with primary liver carcinoma and hepatitis B virus infection.

Turning to this clonotype: A read error may account for a junction end that differs from germline. V and J are TRBV4-1 and TRBJ2-3, with TRBD2 matching 15 bases. Germline V gene data show CDR1 as MGHRA and CDR2 as YSYEKL. This CDR3 comprises 20 residues. CDR3 region: CAGSQAPLRTSGRATDTQYF. The CDR3 DNA reads TGCGCCGGCAGCCAAGCTCCCCTACGGACTAGCGGGAGGGCCACAGATACGCAGTATTTT.

In the case of this clonotype: With a much larger clone just one base away, this may be a read error. The V call is TRBV6-4, the J call TRBJ2-5, with D uncertain. There are 16 residues in the CDR3. V was trimmed by 9 bases and J by 1 base, leaving 21 bases between them. Germline V lookup: CDR1 MRHNA, CDR2 SNTAGT. The CDR3 protein is CARPGRATGIQETQYF. The CDR3 nucleotides read TGTGCCAGGCCCGGGCGAGCGACCGGAATCCAAGAGACCCAGTACTTC.

To note about this clonotype: One end of the junction does not line up with germline, which may come from a read error. The chain couples TRBV5-1 to TRBJ2-3, with D perhaps matching TRBD2 (7 bases). The CDR3 is 16 residues long. The germline gives CDR1 SGHRS, CDR2 YFSETQ. CDR3 DNA sequence: TGCGCCAGCAGCTTCCTTGGAACGGGGGGCACAGATACGCAATATTTT. This translates into CASSFLGTGGTDTQYF. The complete variable domain, with remaining parts taken from reference TRBV5-1 and TRBJ2-3, reads KAGVTQTPRYLIKTRGQQVTLSCSPISGHRSVSWYQQTPGQGLQFLFEYFSETQRNKGNFPGRFSGRQFSNSRSEMNVSTLELGDSALYLCASSFLGTGGTDTQYFGPGTRLTVL.

In its sample, this clonotype was seen many times. The chain is built from TRBV6-2 or TRBV6-3 and TRBJ2-7; 7 nucleotides agree with TRBD1. CDR3 length equals 20 residues. V lost 2 bases and J lost 3; bases outside the gene matches: 22. Germline assignment: CDR1 MNHEY and CDR2 SVGEGT. The CDR3 loop is CASSYPTLDRAKHSFYEQYF. The CDR3 DNA sequence: TGTGCCAGCAGTTACCCGACGTTAGACAGGGCAAAGCATTCCTTCTACGAGCAGTACTTC.

Turning to this clonotype: At one of its ends the junction is not consistent with the germline gene, which may arise from a read error. The chain couples TRBV4-2 to TRBJ2-1, with 9 positions matching TRBD2. Germline-derived CDR1 and CDR2 are LGHNA and YNFKEQ. This CDR3 has 16 residues. The CDR3 spells CASSTRESGRKIEQFF. The DNA for the CDR3 is TGTGCCAGCAGCACGAGGGAAAGCGGGAGGAAAATTGAGCAGTTTTTC.

With regard to this clonotype: The junction departs from the called germline gene at one end, perhaps through a read error. The V call is TRBV10-2, the J call TRBJ2-3, with TRBD2 as a possible D gene (5 bases). Germline CDR1 WSHSY, CDR2 SAAADI. The CDR3 extends over 14 amino acids. The CDR3 DNA reads TGTGCCAGCGGTGAGGCGTGGAGCACAGATACGCAGTATTTT. Its translation is CASGEAWSTDTQYF.

On this clonotype itself: Compared with germline, one end of the junction differs, possibly owing to a read error. The DNA of the CDR3 is TGTGCCAGCAGGAGAACAGGTGAAACCGGGGAGCCGTTTTTT. Encoded protein: CASRRTGETGEPFF. V and J are TRBV6-1 and TRBJ2-2; D is possibly TRBD1 or TRBD2 (5 bases each). This CDR3 is built from 14 residues. Germline CDR1 and CDR2: MNHNS and SASEGT.

With regard to this clonotype: The conserved phenylalanine or tryptophan normally closing the CDR3 is absent here, so this likely arose from a read error. The V and J genes are TRBV5-4 and TRBJ2-5; 7 positions agree with TRBD1. Germline V CDR1 and CDR2: SGHNT, YYREEE (reference sequence). The junction had 5 bases not matched to a gene; V was cut back by 4 bases and J by 2 bases. The CDR3 extends over 14 amino acids. The CDR3 DNA reads as TGTGCCAGCAGCCCCAGGGGGAGACAAGAGACCCAGTACTTA. Its translation is CASSPRGRQETQYL.

This clonotype was counted between two and nine times. J is TRBJ2-7 and V is TRBV28; tentative D call: TRBD2 (5 bases). The CDR3 consists of 14 residues. The V gene lost 1 base and the J gene lost 6 bases, with 13 bases spanning the gap. Germline-derived CDR1 and CDR2 are MDHEN and SYDVKM. The CDR3 spells CASSLYRGTAEQYF. The CDR3 DNA sequence: TGTGCCAGCAGTTTATACCGGGGAACGGCCGAGCAGTACTTC. The full variable domain, with the rest looked up from reference TRBV28 and TRBJ2-7, is DVKVTQSSRYLVKRTGEKVFLECVQDMDHENMFWYRQDPGLGLRLIYFSYDVKMKEKGDIPEGYSVSREKKERFSLILESASTNQTSMYLCASSLYRGTAEQYFGPGTRLTVT.

Note on this clonotype: A read error is possible here, since a much larger clone lies one base away. The chain combines TRBV24-1 with TRBJ2-1; no definite D call. Per the germline V gene, CDR1 is KGHDR and CDR2 is SFDVKD. The CDR3 extends over 14 amino acids. The CDR3 region is CTTSDGDNNNEQFF. CDR3 nucleotides: TGTACCACCAGTGATGGTGACAATAACAATGAGCAGTTCTTC.

To note about this clonotype: Possible read error: a much larger clone is one base away. V is TRBV5-1 and J is TRBJ2-1; unclear D gene. The V gene's germline CDR1 is SGHRS and CDR2 YFSETQ. Trimming took 4 bases from V and 8 from J, leaving 10 bases between them. The CDR3 totals 12 residues. The CDR3 here is CASSPNRDEQFF. CDR3 DNA sequence: TGCGCCAGCAGCCCTAATCGCGATGAGCAGTTCTTC.

Concerning this clonotype: The junction and the germline gene differ at one end; a read error may be behind it. The gene calls are TRBV29-1 and TRBJ2-1; a weak D match, TRBD2 (5 bases). Germline loops: CDR1 SQVTM, CDR2 ANQGSEA. The length of the CDR3 is 15 residues. CDR3 DNA: TGCAGCATTGAAGACGGGATTGTCATAGGGAATGAGCGGTTCTTC. Translation gives CSIEDGIVIGNERFF.

This clonotype showed up many times. The chain uses TRBV28 and TRBJ2-6; tentatively, D is TRBD1 (6 bases). This CDR3 spans 18 amino acids. Trimming cost V 4 bases and J 0 bases, with 16 bases left between them. CDR1 is MDHEN, CDR2 SYDVKM, per germline. Here the CDR3 reads CASSSNPGDASGANVLTF. The CDR3 DNA reads as TGTGCCAGCAGTTCGAATCCAGGGGACGCCTCTGGGGCCAACGTCCTGACTTTC. The full variable domain, rest sourced from reference TRBV28 and TRBJ2-6, is DVKVTQSSRYLVKRTGEKVFLECVQDMDHENMFWYRQDPGLGLRLIYFSYDVKMKEKGDIPEGYSVSREKKERFSLILESASTNQTSMYLCASSSNPGDASGANVLTFGAGSRLTVL.

As to this clonotype: One junction end disagrees with the germline gene, perhaps due to a read error. The J gene is TRBJ2-7, the V gene TRBV5-4; 9 positions match TRBD2. This CDR3 contains 16 residues. From germline, CDR1 is SGHNT and CDR2 YYREEE (reference sequence). CDR3 sequence: CVSSPPGGRGNFEQYF. The CDR3, as DNA: TGTGTCAGCAGCCCCCCAGGCGGGAGGGGGAACTTCGAGCAGTACTTC.

With respect to this clonotype: A much larger clone differs from this one at a single base, so this may be a read error. The chain has TRBV7-8 and TRBJ1-1; D is ambiguous. The CDR3 spans 15 residues. Trimming took off 3 bases at V and 3 bases at J, with 14 bases between the two ends. Germline lookup yields CDR1 SGHVS and CDR2 FQNEAQ. The CDR3 sequence: CASSLKRNMDTEAFF. The DNA of the CDR3 is TGTGCCAGCAGCTTGAAAAGGAACATGGACACTGAAGCTTTCTTT.

Turning to this clonotype: The junction departs from germline at one end; a sequencing error may be responsible. The V call is TRBV11-2, the J call TRBJ2-3; TRBD2 aligns across 7 bases. The CDR3 is 17 amino acids. Germline values: CDR1 SGHAT, CDR2 FQNNGV. The DNA of the CDR3 is TGTGCCAGCAGCTTAGGGATTCGAAGGGAGGGCATAGATATGCAGTATTTT. Protein sequence: CASSLGIRREGIDMQYF.

Comments on this clonotype: The junction differs from germline at one of its ends, possibly a read error. The chain combines TRBV4-2 with TRBJ2-7; 13 bases map to TRBD2. The CDR3 is made up of 13 amino acids. The V gene's germline CDR1 is LGHNA and CDR2 YNFKEQ. CDR3 bases: TGTGCCGGCAGCTGGACTAGCGGGGGAGAGCAGTACTTC. This translates into CAGSWTSGGEQYF.